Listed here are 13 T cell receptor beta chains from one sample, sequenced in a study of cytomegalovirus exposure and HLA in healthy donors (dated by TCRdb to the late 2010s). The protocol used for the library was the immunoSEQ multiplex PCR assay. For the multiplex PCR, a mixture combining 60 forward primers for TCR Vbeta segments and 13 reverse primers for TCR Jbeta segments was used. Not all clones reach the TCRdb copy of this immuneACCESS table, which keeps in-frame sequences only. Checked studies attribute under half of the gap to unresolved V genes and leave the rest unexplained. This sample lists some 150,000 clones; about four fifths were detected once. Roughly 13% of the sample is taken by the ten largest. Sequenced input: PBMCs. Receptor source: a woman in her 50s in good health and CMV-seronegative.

CDR3 bases: TGTGCCAGCAGTTCCCTGGGAGGGCGTAATGAAAAACTGTTTTTT. Its translation: CASSSLGGRNEKLFF. The chain carries TRBV6-1 and TRBJ1-4; D is unresolved. This CDR3 spans 15 amino acids. The V end lost 5 bases, the J end lost 4 bases, and 14 bases lay between the germline ends. Germline V gene sequence: CDR1 MNHNS, CDR2 SASEGT.

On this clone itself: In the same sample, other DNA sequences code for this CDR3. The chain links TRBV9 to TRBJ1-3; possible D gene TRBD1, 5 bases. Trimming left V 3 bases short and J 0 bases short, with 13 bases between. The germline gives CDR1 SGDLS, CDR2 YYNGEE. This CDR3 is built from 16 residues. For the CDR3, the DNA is TGTGCCAGCAGCGACGGACAAAGTATCTCTGGAAACACCATATATTTT. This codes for CASSDGQSISGNTIYF.

The DNA of the CDR3 is TGTGCCAGCAGCTTCGGGACAGGGGGGGATACTGAAGCTTTCTTT. Amino acids: CASSFGTGGDTEAFF. This sequence joins TRBV9 and TRBJ1-1, with 11 nucleotides matching TRBD1. V was pared by 4 bases and J by 5 bases, with 7 bases of the junction left unmatched. Germline CDR1 is SGDLS and CDR2 is YYNGEE. This CDR3 spans 15 amino acids.

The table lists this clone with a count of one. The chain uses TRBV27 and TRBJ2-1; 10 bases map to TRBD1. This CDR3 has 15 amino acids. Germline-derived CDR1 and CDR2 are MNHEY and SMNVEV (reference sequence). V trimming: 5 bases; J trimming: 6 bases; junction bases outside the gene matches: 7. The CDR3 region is CASSPGQGVSNEQFF. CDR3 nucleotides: TGTGCCAGCAGTCCCGGACAGGGGGTTAGCAATGAGCAGTTCTTC.

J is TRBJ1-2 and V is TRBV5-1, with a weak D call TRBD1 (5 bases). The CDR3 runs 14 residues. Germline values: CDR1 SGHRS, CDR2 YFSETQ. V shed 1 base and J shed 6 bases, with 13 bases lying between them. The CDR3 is CASSLSQGSDGYTF. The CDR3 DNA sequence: TGCGCCAGCAGCTTGAGTCAGGGATCGGATGGCTACACCTTC.

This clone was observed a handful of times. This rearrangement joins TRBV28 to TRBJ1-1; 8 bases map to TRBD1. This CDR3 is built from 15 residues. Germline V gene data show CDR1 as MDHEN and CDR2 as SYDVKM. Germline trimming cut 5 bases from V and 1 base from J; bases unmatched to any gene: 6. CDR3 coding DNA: TGTGCCAGCAGTCGACAGGGGAAGGGGAACACTGAAGCTTTCTTT. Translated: CASSRQGKGNTEAFF.

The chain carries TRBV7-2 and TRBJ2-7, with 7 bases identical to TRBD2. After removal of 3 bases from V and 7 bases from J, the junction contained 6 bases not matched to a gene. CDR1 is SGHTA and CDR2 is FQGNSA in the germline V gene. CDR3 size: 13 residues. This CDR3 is CASSFAGVREQYF. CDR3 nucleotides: TGTGCCAGCAGCTTCGCGGGAGTGAGAGAGCAGTACTTC.

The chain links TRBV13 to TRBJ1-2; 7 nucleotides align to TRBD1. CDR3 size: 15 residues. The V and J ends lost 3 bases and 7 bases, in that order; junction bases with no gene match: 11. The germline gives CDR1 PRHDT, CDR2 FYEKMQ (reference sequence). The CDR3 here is CASSFGQDPGGGYTF. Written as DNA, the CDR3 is TGTGCCAGCAGCTTCGGACAGGACCCTGGGGGTGGCTACACCTTC.

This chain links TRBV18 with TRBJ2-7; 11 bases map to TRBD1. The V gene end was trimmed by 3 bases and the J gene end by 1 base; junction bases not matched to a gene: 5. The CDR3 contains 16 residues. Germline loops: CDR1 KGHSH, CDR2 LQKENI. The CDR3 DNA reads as TGTGCCAGCTCACCGTCCGGGACAGGGGGGTCCTACGAGCAGTACTTC. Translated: CASSPSGTGGSYEQYF.

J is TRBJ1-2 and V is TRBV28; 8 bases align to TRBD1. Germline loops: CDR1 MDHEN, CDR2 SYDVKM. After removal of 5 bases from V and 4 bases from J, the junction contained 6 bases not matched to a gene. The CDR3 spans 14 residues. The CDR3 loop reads CASSVQGAIYGYTF. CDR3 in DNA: TGTGCCAGCAGTGTCCAGGGGGCGATCTATGGCTACACCTTC.

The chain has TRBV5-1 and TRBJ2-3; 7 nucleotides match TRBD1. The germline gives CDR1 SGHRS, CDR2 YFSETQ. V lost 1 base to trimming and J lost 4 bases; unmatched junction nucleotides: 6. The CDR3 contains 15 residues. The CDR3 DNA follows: TGCGCCAGCAGCTTGTCAGGGGGAAACGCAGATACGCAGTATTTT. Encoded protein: CASSLSGGNADTQYF. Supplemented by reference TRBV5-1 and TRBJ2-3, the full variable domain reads KAGVTQTPRYLIKTRGQQVTLSCSPISGHRSVSWYQQTPGQGLQFLFEYFSETQRNKGNFPGRFSGRQFSNSRSEMNVSTLELGDSALYLCASSLSGGNADTQYFGPGTRLTVL.

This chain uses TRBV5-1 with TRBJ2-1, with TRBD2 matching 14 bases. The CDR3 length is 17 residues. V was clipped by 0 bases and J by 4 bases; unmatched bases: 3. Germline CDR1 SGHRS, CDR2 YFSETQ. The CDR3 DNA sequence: TGCGCCAGCAGCTTGGGACTAGCGGGAGGGACTTACAATGAGCAGTTCTTC. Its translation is CASSLGLAGGTYNEQFF.

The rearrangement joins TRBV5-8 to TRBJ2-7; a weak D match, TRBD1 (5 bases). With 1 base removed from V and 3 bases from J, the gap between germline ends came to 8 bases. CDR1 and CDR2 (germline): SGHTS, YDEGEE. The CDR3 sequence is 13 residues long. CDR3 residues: CASSLQGIYEQYF. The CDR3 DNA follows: TGTGCCAGCAGCTTGCAGGGTATCTACGAGCAGTACTTC.